The entry below describes one T cell receptor beta chain. The antigen is undetermined. The record originates from a study of identical twins. CDR3 length: 14 amino acids. Trimming removed 0 bases at V and 0 bases at J, with 5 bases between. CDR1 and CDR2 from the germline V gene are MNHEY and SVGEGT. Study observations and caveats: In cord blood, abundant beta clonotypes had fewer insertions; memory showed no trend.

Each CDR3 protein gets one entry after TCRdb re-called the 5' RACE reads with MiXCR. Of more than 1.5 million distinct CDR3 sequences listed, under 35% are singletons. The sample taken for sequencing was cord blood. This sequence originates from a newborn girl in good health. The chain is built from TRBV6-2 or TRBV6-3 and TRBJ1-1; no clear D gene. For the CDR3, the DNA is TGTGCCAGCAGTTACTCGCCTTTGAACACTGAAGCTTTCTTT. This translates into CASSYSPLNTEAFF.